This T cell receptor (beta chain) came from a study of cytomegalovirus exposure and HLA in healthy donors. For the study at large: T cells numbering some 170 million yielded approximately 100 million unique TCR beta sequences in an earlier analysis. Points from the study as a whole: It was in a later analysis that TCR association rates were seen to vary by HLA locus, highest for DRB1 and lowest for HLA-C. Available immune exposure information was restricted to CMV serostatus only.

13 Jbeta primers and 60 Vbeta primers were used for the PCR. TCRdb's copy holds only in-frame clones and misses some; the assay was immunoSEQ multiplex PCR. The data contain more than 75,000 clones, over 65% of them singletons. The germline V gene has CDR1 GTSNPN and CDR2 SVGIG (reference sequence). Trimming removed 2 bases at V and 4 bases at J, with 14 bases between. This CDR3 has 15 amino acids. To note about this clone: What it recognizes is unknown.

This receptor was obtained from a man aged 35 to 55 in good health and CMV-seropositive. What was sequenced was PBMCs. The chain combines TRBV30 with TRBJ1-4, with D perhaps matching TRBD1 (5 bases). The CDR3 coding sequence is TGTGCCTGGAGTCTCCGGTGGGGCGATAATGAAAAACTGTTTTTT. As protein: CAWSLRWGDNEKLFF.